Following are 30 T cell receptor beta chains from one sample sequenced in a study of shared clonotypes between healthy human individuals. The data were produced by immunoSEQ multiplex PCR, yet TCRdb's version contains in-frame clones alone and is incomplete. Of 2 million to 2.5 million clones listed, about nine tenths are singletons. Sequences were obtained from naive CD4+ T cells from PBMCs. Subset noted: CD45RA+ positively selected. These TCRs come from a man younger than 35 in good health. Some clones in this sample may be carry-over from other donors' samples.

CDR3 DNA: TGTGCCAGCAGCCCCTCCGACGGAAGCGGAAAAGGTTCCTACAATGAGCAGTTCTTC. It yields the protein CASSPSDGSGKGSYNEQFF. The J gene is TRBJ2-1, the V gene TRBV4-2; tentative D call: TRBD2 (5 bases). The CDR3 extends over 19 amino acids. The ends were cut back, 4 bases at V and 1 base at J, with 23 bases in the middle. The germline V gene has CDR1 LGHNA and CDR2 YNFKEQ.

The chain is built from TRBV5-4 and TRBJ1-1; D might be TRBD1 (5 bases). The germline V gene encodes CDR1 SGHNT and CDR2 YYREEE (reference sequence). The length of the CDR3 is 16 residues. The V gene lost 0 bases and the J gene lost 5 bases, with 17 bases spanning the gap. CDR3 sequence: CASSLVIGREVTEAFF. The CDR3 DNA sequence: TGTGCCAGCAGCTTGGTAATAGGCAGGGAAGTGACTGAAGCTTTCTTT.

The rearrangement joins TRBV7-2 to TRBJ2-7, with 7 positions matching TRBD2. The V segment lost 5 bases and the J segment 2 bases; nucleotides outside the gene matches: 12. The germline V gene has CDR1 SGHTA and CDR2 FQGNSA. The CDR3 is 16 residues long. For the CDR3, the DNA is TGTGCCAGCAGCCGGAATCGGGCTAGCGGTCCCTACGAGCAGTACTTC. Its protein is CASSRNRASGPYEQYF.

This sequence joins TRBV19 and TRBJ1-1, with no clear D. V was trimmed by 10 bases and J by 5 bases, leaving 20 bases between them. Looked up from germline, CDR1 is LNHDA and CDR2 is SQIVND (reference sequence). This CDR3 comprises 14 residues. This chain's CDR3 is CATKPSLVGTEAFF. The DNA for the CDR3 is TGTGCCACCAAGCCCAGTTTAGTGGGAACTGAAGCTTTCTTT.

V gene TRBV7-8 combines with J gene TRBJ2-3; D gene unclear. Per the germline V gene, CDR1 is SGHVS and CDR2 is FQNEAQ. V lost 4 bases and J 4 bases, leaving 6 bases between the germline ends. The CDR3 runs 12 residues. The chain's CDR3 is CASSSSSDTQYF. The CDR3 coding sequence is TGTGCCAGCAGCTCCTCTTCAGATACGCAGTATTTT.

This chain uses TRBV28 with TRBJ2-7; D possibly corresponds to TRBD2 (5 bases). Germline V gene data show CDR1 as MDHEN and CDR2 as SYDVKM. The CDR3 is 12 amino acids. V gave up 8 bases and J gave up 3 bases, with 11 bases separating them. In nucleotides, the CDR3 is TGTGCCAGCGCCAAAGGGAGCTACGAGCAGTACTTC. It translates to CASAKGSYEQYF.

The rearrangement uses TRBV6-1 and TRBJ2-5; TRBD2 agrees at 8 bases. Germline CDR1 MNHNS, CDR2 SASEGT. The CDR3 spans 14 residues. With 7 bases clipped from V and 5 bases from J, the junction kept 9 bases outside the gene matches. The CDR3 DNA sequence: TGTGCCAGCAAGTTCCGGGAGGGTGGGGAGACCCAGTACTTC. Its protein product is CASKFREGGETQYF.

The chain is built from TRBV9 and TRBJ1-1; the D is unclear. Between the trimmed V and J ends, which lost 0 bases and 3 bases, there was a span of 12 bases. Germline assignment: CDR1 SGDLS and CDR2 YYNGEE. The CDR3 has 15 amino acids. CDR3 DNA sequence: TGTGCCAGCAGCGTAGGAATAGAAATGGACACTGAAGCTTTCTTT. As protein: CASSVGIEMDTEAFF. The full variable domain, completed using reference TRBV9 and TRBJ1-1, is DSGVTQTPKHLITATGQRVTLRCSPRSGDLSVYWYQQSLDQGLQFLIQYYNGEERAKGNILERFSAQQFPDLHSELNLSSLELGDSALYFCASSVGIEMDTEAFFGQGTRLTVV.

This clone was observed a single time. The chain has TRBV28 and TRBJ2-1; TRBD2 matches 10 bases. Germline assignment: CDR1 MDHEN and CDR2 SYDVKM. V shed 7 bases and J 6 bases; nucleotides not matched to a gene: 12. This CDR3 is built from 16 residues. DNA of the CDR3: TGTGCCAGCACCCTTGCTAGCGGGAGAGTCTTCAATGAGCAGTTCTTC. Translation: CASTLASGRVFNEQFF.

The chain has TRBV28 and TRBJ2-3; maybe TRBD2 (5 bases). Trimming took 7 bases from V and 2 from J, leaving 19 bases between them. Per germline, CDR1 MDHEN and CDR2 SYDVKM. The CDR3 is 16 amino acids. The CDR3 sequence is CASTADSVGYTDTQYF. DNA of the CDR3: TGTGCCAGCACGGCGGACTCGGTGGGGTACACAGATACGCAGTATTTT.

CDR3 bases: TGTGCCAGCAGTTACGACACGGGCTATTTGTACGAGCAGTACTTC. It is translated as CASSYDTGYLYEQYF. V and J are TRBV6-6 and TRBJ2-7; D is unclear. CDR1 is MNHNY, CDR2 SVGAGI, per germline (reference sequence). V was trimmed by 2 bases and J by 4 bases, leaving 15 bases between them. The CDR3 sequence is 15 residues long.

The chain has TRBV6-5 and TRBJ2-5, with D maybe TRBD1 (5 bases). Germline-derived CDR1 and CDR2 are MNHEY and SVGAGI. The CDR3 runs 14 residues. Trimming removed 6 bases at V and 5 bases at J, with 16 bases between. As DNA, the CDR3 is TGTGCCAGCAGGAACTTCAGGGTTAGTGAGACCCAGTACTTC. It specifies CASRNFRVSETQYF.

The table lists this clone with a count of one. The chain links TRBV7-3 to TRBJ2-3; possibly TRBD1 for D (6 bases). V shed 4 bases and J shed 0 bases, with 17 bases lying between them. CDR3 size: 17 residues. Germline-derived CDR1 and CDR2 are SGHTA and FQGTGA. The CDR3 spells CASSYTRQATSTDTQYF. CDR3 in DNA: TGTGCCAGCAGCTATACGAGACAGGCGACTAGCACAGATACGCAGTATTTT.

This sequence joins TRBV5-1 and TRBJ2-7; the D gene is possibly TRBD1 (6 bases). Trimming pared 4 bases from V and 9 bases from J, leaving 14 bases between. Germline V gives CDR1 SGHRS, CDR2 YFSETQ. This CDR3 is built from 12 residues. The CDR3 protein is CASSPQGPGQYF. DNA of the CDR3: TGCGCCAGCAGCCCACAGGGTCCCGGGCAGTACTTC.

This chain connects TRBV5-1 to TRBJ2-3; perhaps TRBD2 as D (7 bases). CDR3 size: 15 residues. The germline V gene has CDR1 SGHRS and CDR2 YFSETQ. V gave up 1 base and J gave up 2 bases, with 11 bases separating them. The DNA of the CDR3 is TGCGCCAGCAGCTTGCGGGGGGCCGCCACAGATACGCAGTATTTT. Protein product: CASSLRGAATDTQYF. Together with reference TRBV5-1 and TRBJ2-3, the CDR3 gives the full variable domain: KAGVTQTPRYLIKTRGQQVTLSCSPISGHRSVSWYQQTPGQGLQFLFEYFSETQRNKGNFPGRFSGRQFSNSRSEMNVSTLELGDSALYLCASSLRGAATDTQYFGPGTRLTVL.

The chain links TRBV7-2 to TRBJ2-3, with 7 bases aligning to TRBD1. The germline V gene encodes CDR1 SGHTA and CDR2 FQGNSA. This CDR3 spans 15 amino acids. J lost 5 bases, V lost 1 base, and 6 bases had no gene match. The CDR3 DNA is TGTGCCAGCAGCTTAGTGTGGACAGGAGGAGATACGCAGTATTTT. Amino acid sequence: CASSLVWTGGDTQYF.

The rearrangement joins TRBV7-9 to TRBJ2-5; D unclear. The CDR3 length is 14 residues. V lost 5 bases to trimming and J lost 5 bases, with 15 bases between them. Per the germline V gene, CDR1 is SEHNR and CDR2 is FQNEAQ (reference sequence). CDR3 bases: TGTGCCAGCAGCAAGGACCTAGGTCGGGAGACCCAGTACTTC. Amino acids: CASSKDLGRETQYF.

This chain uses TRBV27 with TRBJ2-5; 9 bases align to TRBD2. Germline V lookup: CDR1 MNHEY, CDR2 SMNVEV (reference sequence). Trimming at V came to 8 bases and at J to 4 bases, leaving 5 bases not matched to a gene. CDR3 length: 13 residues. The CDR3 region has the DNA TGTGCCAGCCAGAAAGCGGGAGGAGAGACCCAGTACTTC. Its protein is CASQKAGGETQYF.

The chain carries TRBV28 and TRBJ2-7; the D gene is possibly TRBD2 (6 bases). The CDR3 has 15 amino acids. CDR1 is MDHEN and CDR2 is SYDVKM in the germline V gene. The V gene lost 2 bases and the J gene lost 0 bases, with 11 bases spanning the gap. The CDR3 DNA reads as TGTGCCAGCAGTTTAGGAGGGATTAACTCCTACGAGCAGTACTTC. This gives the protein CASSLGGINSYEQYF.

The chain employs TRBV10-3 and TRBJ1-1; TRBD1 matches at 9 bases. CDR1 is ENHRY, CDR2 SYGVKD, per germline. The V segment lost 3 bases and the J segment 3 bases; nucleotides outside the gene matches: 2. The CDR3 has 14 amino acids. CDR3 residues: CAISEQGADTEAFF. The CDR3 coding sequence is TGTGCCATCAGTGAACAGGGGGCTGACACTGAAGCTTTCTTT.

This chain uses TRBV27 with TRBJ2-6, with D perhaps matching TRBD1 or TRBD2 (6 bases each). Trimming removed 7 bases at V and 2 bases at J, with 18 bases between. The CDR3 is 17 amino acids. The V gene's germline CDR1 is MNHEY and CDR2 SMNVEV (reference sequence). CDR3 residues: CASTSAARGAGANVLTF. DNA for the CDR3: TGTGCCAGCACCTCCGCGGCTAGGGGGGCTGGGGCCAACGTCCTGACTTTC.

The rearrangement joins TRBV7-9 to TRBJ1-2, with D hard to call. The CDR3 has 14 amino acids. The V gene lost 2 bases and the J gene lost 6 bases, with 13 bases spanning the gap. Germline-derived CDR1 and CDR2 are SEHNR and FQNEAQ (reference sequence). The DNA for the CDR3 is TGTGCCAGCAGCTTAAACCCCACTTCAAATGGCTACACCTTC. It yields the protein CASSLNPTSNGYTF.

This chain links TRBV5-5 with TRBJ2-3; a weak D match, TRBD1 (5 bases). Between the trimmed V and J ends, which lost 2 bases and 1 base, there was a span of 11 bases. The CDR3 runs to 15 residues. The V gene's germline CDR1 is SGHKS and CDR2 YYEKEE (reference sequence). CDR3 nucleotide sequence: TGTGCCAGCAGCTTCCGCAGGGTTGGCACAGATACGCAGTATTTT. It translates to CASSFRRVGTDTQYF. The whole variable domain, remainder taken from reference TRBV5-5 and TRBJ2-3, is DAGVTQSPTHLIKTRGQQVTLRCSPISGHKSVSWYQQVLGQGPQFIFQYYEKEERGRGNFPDRFSARQFPNYSSELNVNALLLGDSALYLCASSFRRVGTDTQYFGPGTRLTVL.

The chain joins TRBV11-2 to TRBJ2-5; TRBD2 aligns across 13 bases. Trimming cost V 5 bases and J 2 bases; bases outside gene matches: 2. This CDR3 spans 15 amino acids. Germline CDR1 reads SGHAT; CDR2 reads FQNNGV. The CDR3 nucleotides are TGTGCCAGCAGCGCGGGACTAGCGGGGCAAGAGACCCAGTACTTC. Protein product: CASSAGLAGQETQYF.

The rearrangement uses TRBV28 and TRBJ1-4, with D possibly TRBD1 on 6 matching bases. The V end lost 4 bases, the J end lost 10 bases, and 22 bases lay between the germline ends. CDR1 MDHEN and CDR2 SYDVKM come from the germline V gene. The CDR3 loop spans 16 amino acids. CDR3 protein: CASSSLDRTLAGKLFF. CDR3 bases: TGTGCCAGCAGTTCCCTAGACAGGACCCTTGCGGGAAAACTGTTTTTT.

The CDR3 region is CASSLQWQGTGAQYF. The CDR3 DNA reads as TGTGCCAGCAGTTTACAGTGGCAGGGGACCGGGGCCCAGTACTTC. The chain employs TRBV28 and TRBJ2-5, with TRBD1 as a possible D gene (6 bases). There are 15 residues in the CDR3. V was cut by 2 bases and J by 9 bases, with 19 bases left in between. The V gene's germline CDR1 is MDHEN and CDR2 SYDVKM.

V and J are TRBV19 and TRBJ2-3; possibly TRBD2 for D (6 bases). The CDR3 contains 14 residues. Between the trimmed V and J ends, which lost 6 bases and 6 bases, there was a span of 16 bases. CDR1 is LNHDA and CDR2 is SQIVND in the germline V gene (reference sequence). CDR3 nucleotides: TGTGCCAGTAGGAGGGAGCGGGCGGGGGATACGCAGTATTTT. This gives the protein CASRRERAGDTQYF. The full variable domain, completed using reference TRBV19 and TRBJ2-3, is DGGITQSPKYLFRKEGQNVTLSCEQNLNHDAMYWYRQDPGQGLRLIYYSQIVNDFQKGDIAEGYSVSREKKESFPLTVTSAQKNPTAFYLCASRRERAGDTQYFGPGTRLTVL.

This chain joins TRBV11-2 and TRBJ2-5, with 10 positions matching TRBD2. The CDR3 spans 15 residues. Germline CDR1 is SGHAT and CDR2 is FQNNGV. Losses at the gene ends were 1 base for V and 5 bases for J; bases not matched to a gene: 4. CDR3 region: CASSLGRGLAETQYF. The CDR3 DNA reads as TGTGCCAGCAGCTTAGGGCGGGGACTAGCGGAGACCCAGTACTTC.

The chain uses TRBV2 and TRBJ2-2; 10 bases align to TRBD2. The CDR3 spans 14 residues. V lost 8 bases, J lost 4 bases, and 4 bases stayed unmatched. The germline gives CDR1 SNHLY, CDR2 FYNNEI. The CDR3 loop reads CASFWTSGTGELFF. The CDR3 region has the DNA TGTGCCAGCTTTTGGACTAGCGGCACCGGGGAGCTGTTTTTT. Full variable domain (outside the CDR3, taken from reference TRBV2 and TRBJ2-2): EPEVTQTPSHQVTQMGQEVILRCVPISNHLYFYWYRQILGQKVEFLVSFYNNEISEKSEIFDDQFSVERPDGSNFTLKIRSTKLEDSAMYFCASFWTSGTGELFFGEGSRLTVL.

This clone occurred once. The chain links TRBV7-2 to TRBJ2-5; D remains unclear. The CDR3 spans 15 residues. The germline V gene has CDR1 SGHTA and CDR2 FQGNSA. The germline V and J ends were trimmed by 2 bases and 5 bases, with 15 bases remaining between them. CDR3 loop: CASSLSLLPGETQYF. The CDR3 DNA follows: TGTGCCAGCAGCTTAAGTCTCCTCCCTGGGGAGACCCAGTACTTC.